This T cell receptor (beta chain) appears in the sequencing data of a study of T cell repertoires in cytomegalovirus infection. Across the whole study: Public TCR beta signature analysis indicated the presence of both CMV infection and matching HLA type.

The germline gives CDR1 SNHLY, CDR2 FYNNEI. This CDR3 contains 13 residues. V lost 7 bases, J lost 2 bases, and 11 bases lay in between. A single record per CDR3 protein comes from TCRdb applying MiXCR to the reads. Of roughly 600,000 distinct CDR3 sequences in the sample, approximately 25% were seen once. This clonotype originated in a human donor in good health (CMV status not recorded). Some clones in this sample may be carry-over from other donors' samples. The V gene is TRBV2, the J gene TRBJ2-5; D unclear. The material sequenced was CD8+ T cells from PBMCs. DNA for the CDR3: TGTGCCAGCATCATACTGGGGCAAGAGACCCAGTACTTC. It codes for CASIILGQETQYF.